A selection of T cell receptor beta chains follows, all from one sample in a study of blood T cell repertoires in COVID-19. The method was immunoSEQ multiplex PCR; TCRdb's version includes in-frame clones alone and lacks a portion of them. Among approximately 59,000 clones listed, about 81% were seen once. Input material: peripheral blood. The source is a man older than 75 with acute or convalescent COVID-19. The CDR3 runs from the conserved cysteine through the conserved F or W. A D gene is named only where the DNA matches it firmly. The size entry is marked missing in some rows and otherwise reads once, few, many or a size class.

j_call: TRBJ1-2; d_call: -; v_call: TRBV5-5; clone_size: -; cdr3_nt: TGTGCCAGCAGCTCTGATCCCCTCGGGGGCTACACCTTC; cdr3_aa: CASSSDPLGGYTF
j_call: TRBJ2-1; d_call: TRBD2; v_call: TRBV18; clone_size: -; cdr3_nt: TGTGCCAGCTCACCACTGACTAGCGGGGCCCTGTACAATGAGCAGTTCTTC; cdr3_aa: CASSPLTSGALYNEQFF
j_call: TRBJ2-7; d_call: TRBD2; v_call: TRBV7-9; clone_size: -; cdr3_nt: TGTGCCAGCAGCTTAGACGGGGAGGGTCCCTACGAGCAGTACTTC; cdr3_aa: CASSLDGEGPYEQYF
j_call: TRBJ2-5; d_call: TRBD1; v_call: TRBV5-1; clone_size: -; cdr3_nt: TGCGCCAGCAGCTTGGCCGGGACAGTTGAGACCCAGTACTTC; cdr3_aa: CASSLAGTVETQYF
j_call: TRBJ2-1; d_call: TRBD1; v_call: TRBV19; clone_size: -; cdr3_nt: TGTGCCAGTAGGGACAGGGGTAAGAATGAGCAGTTCTTC; cdr3_aa: CASRDRGKNEQFF
j_call: TRBJ2-1; d_call: TRBD2; v_call: TRBV6-5; clone_size: -; cdr3_nt: TGTGCCAGCATCGTTAGCGGGGGCTCCTACAATGAGCAGTTCTTC; cdr3_aa: CASIVSGGSYNEQFF
j_call: TRBJ2-3; d_call: TRBD1; v_call: TRBV24-1; clone_size: -; cdr3_nt: TGTGCCACCAGTGCTCGGGACAGAGCCACAGATACGCAGTATTTT; cdr3_aa: CATSARDRATDTQYF
j_call: TRBJ2-2; d_call: -; v_call: TRBV7-2; clone_size: -; cdr3_nt: TGTGCCAGCAGCCCAAACCTCAGGGGGGACACCGGGGAGCTGTTTTTT; cdr3_aa: CASSPNLRGDTGELFF
j_call: TRBJ1-2; d_call: -; v_call: TRBV12-3/TRBV12-4; clone_size: -; cdr3_nt: TGTGCCAGCAGTTTACCAGGGGTTCTTGGCTACACCTTC; cdr3_aa: CASSLPGVLGYTF
j_call: TRBJ1-6; d_call: -; v_call: TRBV19; clone_size: once; cdr3_nt: TGTGCCGGGCGCGGGGTCAGGGATCGTTCACCCCTCCACTTT; cdr3_aa: CAGRGVRDRSPLHF
j_call: TRBJ2-1; d_call: TRBD2; v_call: TRBV6-2/TRBV6-3; clone_size: -; cdr3_nt: TGTGCCAGCAGTCACGCTAGCGGGGGGGCGAATGAGCAGTTCTTC; cdr3_aa: CASSHASGGANEQFF
j_call: TRBJ1-1; d_call: -; v_call: TRBV18; clone_size: -; cdr3_nt: TGTGCCAGCTCACCACAGGGAGCTAATAAAGCTTTCTTT; cdr3_aa: CASSPQGANKAFF
j_call: TRBJ2-1; d_call: -; v_call: TRBV6-5; clone_size: -; cdr3_nt: TGTGCCAGTACGACAGGAGGAATTCTCGATGAGCAGTTCTTC; cdr3_aa: CASTTGGILDEQFF
j_call: TRBJ2-7; d_call: -; v_call: TRBV2; clone_size: -; cdr3_nt: TGTGCCAGCAGTGCCGACACTTTCTGGGAGCAGTACTTC; cdr3_aa: CASSADTFWEQYF
j_call: TRBJ2-1; d_call: -; v_call: TRBV7-9; clone_size: -; cdr3_nt: TGTGCCAGCAGCTTAGCGCTATACTCCTACAATGAGCAGTTCTTC; cdr3_aa: CASSLALYSYNEQFF
j_call: TRBJ1-2; d_call: -; v_call: TRBV7-3; clone_size: -; cdr3_nt: TGTGCCAGCAGCTCTCAGGGAGGCCAAGGTGGCTACACCTTC; cdr3_aa: CASSSQGGQGGYTF
j_call: TRBJ2-2; d_call: -; v_call: TRBV6-4; clone_size: once; cdr3_nt: TGTGCCAGCAGCCTAGGGGGTGTCGGGGAGCTGTTTTTT; cdr3_aa: CASSLGGVGELFF
j_call: TRBJ1-2; d_call: TRBD1; v_call: TRBV5-1; clone_size: -; cdr3_nt: TGCGCCAGCAGCTTGGAGGGGGCTCTCTATGGCTACACCTTC; cdr3_aa: CASSLEGALYGYTF
j_call: TRBJ2-1; d_call: TRBD1; v_call: TRBV18; clone_size: -; cdr3_nt: TGTGCCAGCTCACCCCCAGGGGGAAGTGGAAATGAGCAGTTCTTC; cdr3_aa: CASSPPGGSGNEQFF
j_call: TRBJ2-5; d_call: -; v_call: TRBV24-1; clone_size: -; cdr3_nt: TGTGCCACCAGTGATCCCCCCGGGACAAACAAGCAAGAGACCCAGTACTTC; cdr3_aa: CATSDPPGTNKQETQYF
j_call: TRBJ2-1; d_call: TRBD2; v_call: TRBV19; clone_size: -; cdr3_nt: TGTGCCAGTAGTATAGTGTTTGAGGGAGGGCCGAGTGAGCAGTTCTTC; cdr3_aa: CASSIVFEGGPSEQFF
j_call: TRBJ2-3; d_call: TRBD2; v_call: TRBV5-1; clone_size: -; cdr3_nt: TGCGCCAGCATCCCTTACGGACTAGCGGGGGCCGACACAGATACGCAGTATTTT; cdr3_aa: CASIPYGLAGADTDTQYF
j_call: TRBJ2-7; d_call: TRBD2; v_call: TRBV4-3; clone_size: -; cdr3_nt: TGCGCCAGCAGCCAACTGTCTAGCGGGAGTTACGAGCAGTACTTC; cdr3_aa: CASSQLSSGSYEQYF
j_call: TRBJ2-3; d_call: TRBD1; v_call: TRBV29-1; clone_size: once; cdr3_nt: TGCAGCGTTCGACAGGGGGACGAAGCAGATACGCAGTATTTT; cdr3_aa: CSVRQGDEADTQYF